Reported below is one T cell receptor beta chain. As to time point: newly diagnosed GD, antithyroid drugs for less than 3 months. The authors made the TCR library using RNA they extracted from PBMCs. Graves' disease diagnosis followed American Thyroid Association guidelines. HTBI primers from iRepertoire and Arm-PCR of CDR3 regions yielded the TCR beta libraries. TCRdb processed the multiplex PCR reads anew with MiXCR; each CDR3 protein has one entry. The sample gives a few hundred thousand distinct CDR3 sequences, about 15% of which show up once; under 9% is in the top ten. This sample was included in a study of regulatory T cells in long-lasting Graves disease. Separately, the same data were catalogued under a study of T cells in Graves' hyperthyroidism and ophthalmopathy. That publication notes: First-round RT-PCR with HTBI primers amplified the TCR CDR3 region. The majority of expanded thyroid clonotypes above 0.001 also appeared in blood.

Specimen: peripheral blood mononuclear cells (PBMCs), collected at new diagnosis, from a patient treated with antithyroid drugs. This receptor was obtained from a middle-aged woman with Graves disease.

The CDR3 coding sequence is TGTGCCAGCAGCTCCTATGGGGGACTGGGCAATGAGCAGTTCTTC. It specifies CASSSYGGLGNEQFF. V is TRBV11-2 and J is TRBJ2-1; a weak D match, TRBD2 (6 bases). The V gene's germline CDR1 is SGHAT and CDR2 FQNNGV. The CDR3 consists of 15 residues. V lost 4 bases, J lost 6 bases, and 16 bases lay in between.